The 4 T cell receptor beta chains listed next were all sequenced from one sample in a study of blood T cell repertoires in COVID-19. The repertoire was sequenced with immunoSEQ multiplex PCR; TCRdb's copy has only in-frame clones and lacks some. The repertoire consists of 250,000 to 350,000 clones, with roughly 84% occurring once and the leading ten covering more than 1.2%. The sequenced material came from peripheral blood. The receptors stem from a human donor with COVID-19, enrolled during active disease. The donor label of this sample is uncertain.

The chain joins TRBV7-9 to TRBJ1-2; D not certain. The CDR3 spans 17 residues. In germline, CDR1 is SEHNR, CDR2 FQNEAQ (reference sequence). V lost 5 bases, J lost 4 bases, and 23 bases lay in between. CDR3 coding DNA: TGTGCCAGCAGCCACATGAGCGGCAGCCGGGCCGGCTATGGCTACACCTTC. This gives the protein CASSHMSGSRAGYGYTF.

The chain is built from TRBV6-2 or TRBV6-3 and TRBJ2-7; 10 bases align to TRBD2. V was clipped by 0 bases and J by 4 bases; unmatched bases: 15. Per germline, CDR1 MNHEY and CDR2 SVGEGT. This CDR3 region has 19 residues. CDR3: CASSYSFSSGRTLRYEQYF. Written as DNA, the CDR3 is TGTGCCAGCAGTTACTCCTTTAGTAGCGGGAGGACCCTCAGATACGAGCAGTACTTC.

V usage is TRBV18 and J usage is TRBJ2-5, with 7 nucleotides matching TRBD1. With 6 bases clipped from V and 3 bases from J, the junction kept 4 bases outside the gene matches. CDR3 length: 13 amino acids. CDR1 KGHSH and CDR2 LQKENI come from the germline V gene. The CDR3 region has the DNA TGTGCCAGCTCCTGGACAGGTGAAGAGACCCAGTACTTC. Translating it yields CASSWTGEETQYF.

This clone was seen more than once but under ten times. This chain links TRBV7-9 with TRBJ1-2, with 7 bases identical to TRBD1. From germline, CDR1 is SEHNR and CDR2 FQNEAQ (reference sequence). V lost 7 bases to trimming and J lost 4 bases; unmatched junction nucleotides: 9. The CDR3 length is 14 residues. The CDR3 here is CASTRGQGGYGYTF. The CDR3 DNA sequence: TGTGCCAGCACCCGGGGGCAGGGGGGCTATGGCTACACCTTC.